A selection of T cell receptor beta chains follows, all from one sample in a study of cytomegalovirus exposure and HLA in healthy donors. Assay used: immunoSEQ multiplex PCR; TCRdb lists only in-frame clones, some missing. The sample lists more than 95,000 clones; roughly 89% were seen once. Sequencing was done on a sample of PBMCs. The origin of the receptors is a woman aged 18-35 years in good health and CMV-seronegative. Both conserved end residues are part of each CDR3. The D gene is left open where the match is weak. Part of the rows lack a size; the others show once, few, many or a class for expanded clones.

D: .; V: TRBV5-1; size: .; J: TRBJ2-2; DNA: TGCGCCAGCAGCTTATTCGATCGCGCGAACACCGGGGAGCTGTTTTTT; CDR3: CASSLFDRANTGELFF
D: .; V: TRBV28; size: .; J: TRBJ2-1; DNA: TGTGCCAGCAGTTTAGCCCGTAGACAGACGCGAGTGGGGAATGAGCAGTTCTTC; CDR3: CASSLARRQTRVGNEQFF
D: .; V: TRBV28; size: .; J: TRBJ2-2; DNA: TGTGCCAGCAGCCCTAGGAACACCGGGGAGCTGTTTTTT; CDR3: CASSPRNTGELFF
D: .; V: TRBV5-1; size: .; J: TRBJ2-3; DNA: TGCGCCAGCAGCTTTACAGGACCTAGCACAGATACGCAGTATTTT; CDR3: CASSFTGPSTDTQYF
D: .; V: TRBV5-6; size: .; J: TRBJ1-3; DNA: TGTGCCAGCAGCTTGGCTGGGGGCTTTACCGACTTGTCTGGAAACACCATATATTTT; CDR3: CASSLAGGFTDLSGNTIYF
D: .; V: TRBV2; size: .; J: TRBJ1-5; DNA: TGTGCCAGCAGTGAGGGGGGACTGGGCAATCAGCCCCAGCATTTT; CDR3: CASSEGGLGNQPQHF
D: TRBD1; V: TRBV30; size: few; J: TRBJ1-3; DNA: TGTGCCTGGAGTGGGACAGGGGCGTTGGGAAACACCATATATTTT; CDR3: CAWSGTGALGNTIYF
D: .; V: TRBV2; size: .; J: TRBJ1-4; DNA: TGTGCCAGCACAGGGGAAGGGGGTGAAAAACTGTTTTTT; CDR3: CASTGEGGEKLFF
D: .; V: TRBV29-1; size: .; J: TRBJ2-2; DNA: TGCAGTGGACTTAAAGACTCAACCGGGGAGCTGTTTTTT; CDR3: CSGLKDSTGELFF
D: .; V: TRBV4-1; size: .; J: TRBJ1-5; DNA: TGCGCCAGCAGCCAGGACACGTATCAGCCCCAGCATTTT; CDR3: CASSQDTYQPQHF
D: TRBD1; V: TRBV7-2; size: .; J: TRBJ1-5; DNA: TGTGCCAGCAGCTGGACAACAGGGGTAGATCAGCCCCAGCATTTT; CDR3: CASSWTTGVDQPQHF
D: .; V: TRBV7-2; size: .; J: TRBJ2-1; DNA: TGTGCCAGCAGCTTGATGAAACTTACCAATGAGCAGTTCTTC; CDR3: CASSLMKLTNEQFF
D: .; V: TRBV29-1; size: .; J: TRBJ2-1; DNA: TGCAGCGTTGCAGGGGCAGGGCCTGAGCAGTTCTTC; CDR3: CSVAGAGPEQFF
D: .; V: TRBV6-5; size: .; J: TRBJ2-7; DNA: TGTGCCAGCACCCCCGGAGGCTCCTACGAGCAGTACTTC; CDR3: CASTPGGSYEQYF
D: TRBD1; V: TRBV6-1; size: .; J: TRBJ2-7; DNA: TGTGCCAGCAGTGAGGGGGACAGGGGTTCCTACGAGCAGTACTTC; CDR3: CASSEGDRGSYEQYF
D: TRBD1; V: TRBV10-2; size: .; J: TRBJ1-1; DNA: TGCGCCAGCAGTGTATATGGGGACAGGGGGGACACTGAAGCTTTCTTT; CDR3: CASSVYGDRGDTEAFF
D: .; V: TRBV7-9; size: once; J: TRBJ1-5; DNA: TGTGCCAGCAGCTTCGATGGGGCGCGGACTCAGCCCCAGCATTTT; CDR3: CASSFDGARTQPQHF
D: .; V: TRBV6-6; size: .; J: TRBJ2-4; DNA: TGTGCCAGCAGTTTGACGGGGGACATTCAGTACTTC; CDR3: CASSLTGDIQYF
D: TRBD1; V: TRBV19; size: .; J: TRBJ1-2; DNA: TGTGCCAGTGAAGGAACAGGGGGTGGCTATGGCTACACCTTC; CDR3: CASEGTGGGYGYTF
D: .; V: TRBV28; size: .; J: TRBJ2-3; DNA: TGTGCCACCCACGACACAATCACAGATACGCAGTATTTT; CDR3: CATHDTITDTQYF
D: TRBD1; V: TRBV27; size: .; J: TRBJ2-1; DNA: TGTGCCAGCATTTCCGGGACAGGGGGCTCAAATGAGCAGTTCTTC; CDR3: CASISGTGGSNEQFF
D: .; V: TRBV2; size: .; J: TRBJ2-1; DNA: TGTGCCAGCCTAGAGTACAATGAGCAGTTCTTC; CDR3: CASLEYNEQFF
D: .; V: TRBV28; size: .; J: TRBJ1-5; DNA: TGTGCCAGCAGTACAAACGCCGGTGGGGCTTTCAATCAGCCCCAGCATTTT; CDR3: CASSTNAGGAFNQPQHF
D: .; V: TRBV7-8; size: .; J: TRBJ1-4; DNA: TGTGCCAGCAGCGCCACCAGTGTCGGAGGTGAAAAACTGTTTTTT; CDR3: CASSATSVGGEKLFF
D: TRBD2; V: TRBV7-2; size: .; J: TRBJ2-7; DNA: TGTGCCAGCAGCGTAGCGGGAGGGGTGATTTACGAGCAGTACTTC; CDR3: CASSVAGGVIYEQYF
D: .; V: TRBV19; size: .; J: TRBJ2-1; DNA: TGTGCCAGTAGTACGGGGGAATCCTACAATGAGCAGTTCTTC; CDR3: CASSTGESYNEQFF
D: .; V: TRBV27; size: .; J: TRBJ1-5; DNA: TGTGCCAGCAGTTTCAGCAGGGAATTTTCGGGCAATCAGCCCCAGCATTTT; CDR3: CASSFSREFSGNQPQHF
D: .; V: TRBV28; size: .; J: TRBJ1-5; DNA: TGTGCCAGCACCCCCGCCTTGGGCGGGGTGGTAGGTCAGCCCCAGCATTTT; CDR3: CASTPALGGVVGQPQHF
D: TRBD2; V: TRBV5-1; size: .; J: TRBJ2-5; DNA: TGCGCCAGCAGCCCCGGGACTAGCGGGGAGACCCAGTACTTC; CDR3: CASSPGTSGETQYF
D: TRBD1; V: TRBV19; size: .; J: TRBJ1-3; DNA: TGTGCCAGTAGTTTCTCCGGGACAGGCGGAAACACCATATATTTT; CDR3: CASSFSGTGGNTIYF
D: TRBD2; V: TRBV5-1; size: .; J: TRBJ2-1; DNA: TGCGCCAGCCGCCCGACTAGCGGGAGCAATGAGCAGTTCTTC; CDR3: CASRPTSGSNEQFF
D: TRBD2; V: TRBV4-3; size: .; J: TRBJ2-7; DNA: TGCGCCAGCAGCCAAGGCGGAGGGGGTAGCGGGACCTACGAGCAGTACTTC; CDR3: CASSQGGGGSGTYEQYF
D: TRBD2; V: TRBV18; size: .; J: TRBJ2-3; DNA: TGTGCCAGCTCACCACCGGGACTAGCGGGACCAGATACGCAGTATTTT; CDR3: CASSPPGLAGPDTQYF
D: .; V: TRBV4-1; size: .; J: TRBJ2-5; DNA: TGCGCCAGCAGCCAAGAACGGGAGACCCAGTACTTC; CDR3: CASSQERETQYF
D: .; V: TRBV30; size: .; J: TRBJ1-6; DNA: TGTGCCTGGTACAGACCACCCCTCCACTTT; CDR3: CAWYRPPLHF
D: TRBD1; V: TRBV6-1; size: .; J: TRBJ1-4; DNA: TGTGCCAGCAGTGAACAGACAGGGGGTGAAAAACTGTTTTTT; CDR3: CASSEQTGGEKLFF
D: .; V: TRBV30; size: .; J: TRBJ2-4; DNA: TGTGCCTGGCGAGCGGACTCCATGATTCAGTACTTC; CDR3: CAWRADSMIQYF
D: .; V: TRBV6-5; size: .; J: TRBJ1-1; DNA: TGTGCCAGCAGTTACGAGGGCTTGTTAAACACTGAAGCTTTCTTT; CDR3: CASSYEGLLNTEAFF
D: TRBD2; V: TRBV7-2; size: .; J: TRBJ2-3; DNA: TGTGCCAGCAGCGATGGGTCTAGCGGGAGGCGCACAGATACGCAGTATTTT; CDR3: CASSDGSSGRRTDTQYF
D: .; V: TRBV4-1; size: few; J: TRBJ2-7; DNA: TGCGCCAGCAGCCACCCCCTAACTGAGTCAACCTACGAGCAGTACTTC; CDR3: CASSHPLTESTYEQYF
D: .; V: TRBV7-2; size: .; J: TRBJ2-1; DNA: TGTGCCAGCTCCCTCGGGTGGAGCGCCTACAATGAGCAGTTCTTC; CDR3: CASSLGWSAYNEQFF
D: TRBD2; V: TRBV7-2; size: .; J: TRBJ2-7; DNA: TGTGCCAGCAGCTTGCCTAGCGGATCCTACGAGCAGTACTTC; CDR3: CASSLPSGSYEQYF
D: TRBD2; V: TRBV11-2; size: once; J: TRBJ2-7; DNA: TGTGCCAGCAGCTCGCAAGCCACTAGCGGGAGATATGACGAGCAGTACTTC; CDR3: CASSSQATSGRYDEQYF
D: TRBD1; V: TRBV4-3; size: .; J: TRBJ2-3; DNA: TGCGCCAGCAGCTTCCGACAGGGGAGGCTCACAGATACGCAGTATTTT; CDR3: CASSFRQGRLTDTQYF
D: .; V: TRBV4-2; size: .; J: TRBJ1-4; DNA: TGTGCCAGCAGCCACCGCCTGGGAGGGGCAAAGGGCGAAAAACTGTTTTTT; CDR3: CASSHRLGGAKGEKLFF
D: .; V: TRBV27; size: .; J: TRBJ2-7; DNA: TGTGCCAGCAGTTTATATGGCGGGACGGGCGAGCAGTACTTC; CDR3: CASSLYGGTGEQYF
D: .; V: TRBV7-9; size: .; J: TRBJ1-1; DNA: TGTGCCAGCAGCTTAAGAGGGTCCCGTGAAGGCGAAGCTTTCTTT; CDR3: CASSLRGSREGEAFF